The present TCR beta chain was sequenced within a study of blood T cell repertoires in COVID-19. Germline V gene data show CDR1 as LNHDA and CDR2 as SQIVND (reference sequence). This CDR3 is built from 15 residues. The V end lost 7 bases, the J end lost 7 bases, and 19 bases lay between the germline ends. Measured with immunoSEQ multiplex PCR; TCRdb has only the in-frame clones, and not every one. The data hold under 130,000 clones, with around 85% observed a single time. This rearrangement joins TRBV19 to TRBJ2-2; TRBD1 might be the D (6 bases). The source of this sequence is a man aged 65 to 79 with active or convalescent COVID-19. Sequenced: peripheral blood. The CDR3 spells CASTILRGTGGELFF. For the CDR3, the DNA is TGTGCCAGTACCATCCTTAGGGGGACGGGCGGGGAGCTGTTTTTT.